These 5 T cell receptor beta chains came from one sample sequenced in a study of shared clonotypes between healthy human individuals. Sequenced by immunoSEQ multiplex PCR; TCRdb stores in-frame clones only, minus some. The sample includes some 2,000,000 clones, about 95% of them seen just once. The sequenced sample consisted of naive CD4+ T cells sorted from blood. Subset denoted: CD45RA+ positively selected. The origin of the receptors is a man aged 18 to 35 in good health.

V usage is TRBV5-1 and J usage is TRBJ2-1; 7 positions match TRBD1. Germline values: CDR1 SGHRS, CDR2 YFSETQ. V shed 4 bases and J 4 bases; nucleotides not matched to a gene: 2. The CDR3 loop spans 13 amino acids. The CDR3 sequence is CASSGTAYNEQFF. CDR3 sequence (DNA): TGCGCCAGCAGCGGGACAGCATACAATGAGCAGTTCTTC.

In regard to this clone: This CDR3 is also generated by other DNA sequences in the sample. The rearrangement joins TRBV5-1 to TRBJ2-5; 10 bases fit TRBD1. The CDR3 has 14 amino acids. Germline lookup yields CDR1 SGHRS and CDR2 YFSETQ. The junction had 2 bases not matched to a gene; V was cut back by 4 bases and J by 2 bases. In DNA, the CDR3 is TGCGCCAGCAGCAGGGGACAGGGGCAAGAGACCCAGTACTTC. This sequence encodes CASSRGQGQETQYF.

This chain links TRBV28 with TRBJ1-4; D may be TRBD1 (5 bases). Looked up from germline, CDR1 is MDHEN and CDR2 is SYDVKM. CDR3 length equals 19 residues. The V and J ends lost 5 bases and 0 bases respectively, with 22 bases between them. DNA of the CDR3: TGTGCCAGCAGTCCCGGGGACCGCCCTAGGGTTACAACTAATGAAAAACTGTTTTTT. As protein: CASSPGDRPRVTTNEKLFF.

V usage is TRBV6-1 and J usage is TRBJ2-5; 9 bases agree with TRBD2. Germline trimming cut 2 bases from V and 5 bases from J; bases unmatched to any gene: 9. Per germline, CDR1 MNHNS and CDR2 SASEGT. This CDR3 region has 16 residues. DNA for the CDR3: TGTGCCAGCAGTGAAAATGGCGGGAGGGTCTGGGAGACCCAGTACTTC. Translating it yields CASSENGGRVWETQYF.

The gene calls are TRBV6-5 and TRBJ2-2, with 8 positions matching TRBD1. V trimming: 8 bases; J trimming: 7 bases; junction bases outside the gene matches: 12. This CDR3 contains 15 residues. The germline gives CDR1 MNHEY, CDR2 SVGAGI. CDR3 protein: CASGPGQETIGELFF. Here the CDR3 DNA reads TGTGCCAGCGGACCGGGACAGGAGACGATCGGGGAGCTGTTTTTT.